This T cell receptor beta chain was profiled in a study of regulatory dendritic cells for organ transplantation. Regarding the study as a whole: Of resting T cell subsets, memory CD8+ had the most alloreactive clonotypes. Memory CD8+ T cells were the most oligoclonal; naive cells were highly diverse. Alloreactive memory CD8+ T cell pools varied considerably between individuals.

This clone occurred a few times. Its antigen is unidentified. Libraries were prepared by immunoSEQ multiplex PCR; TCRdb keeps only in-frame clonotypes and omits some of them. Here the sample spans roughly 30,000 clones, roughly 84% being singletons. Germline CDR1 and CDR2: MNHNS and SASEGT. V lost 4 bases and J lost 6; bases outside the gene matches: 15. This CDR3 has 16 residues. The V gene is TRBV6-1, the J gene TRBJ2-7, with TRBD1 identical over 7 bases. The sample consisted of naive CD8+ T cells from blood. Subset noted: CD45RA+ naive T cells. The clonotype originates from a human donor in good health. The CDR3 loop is CASSALVGDSGLEQYF. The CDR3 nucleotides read TGTGCCAGCAGTGCTTTGGTTGGGGACAGCGGACTCGAGCAGTACTTC.